This T cell receptor (beta chain) was retrieved from a study of beta chain features in type 1 diabetes. Trimming removed 3 bases from V and 4 bases from J, with 13 bases in between. There are 13 residues in the CDR3. In germline, CDR1 is GTSNPN, CDR2 SVGIG (reference sequence). Expressed TCRB transcripts were sequenced because the isolated RNA had all been reverse transcribed beforehand. Profiled with immunoSEQ multiplex PCR; TCRdb holds only in-frame clones, not every one. The sample comprises 600,000 or so clones, about 14% of which are singletons, and 0.03% to 0.045% rests with the top ten. Findings of the study overall: Significant though moderate, a shortening of TCRB CDR3s appeared in all four CD4+ subsets of Type 1 diabetes patients.

Worth noting for this clone: Its antigen is not known.

This receptor was taken from a man aged 18 to 29 with type 1 diabetes. The sequenced sample consisted of naive CD4+ T cells from blood. The chain combines TRBV30 with TRBJ2-7; TRBD2 is a possible D gene (6 bases). CDR3 sequence reads: CAWSPLRGYEQYF. The CDR3 nucleotides are TGTGCCTGGAGCCCCTTACGGGGGTACGAGCAGTACTTC.